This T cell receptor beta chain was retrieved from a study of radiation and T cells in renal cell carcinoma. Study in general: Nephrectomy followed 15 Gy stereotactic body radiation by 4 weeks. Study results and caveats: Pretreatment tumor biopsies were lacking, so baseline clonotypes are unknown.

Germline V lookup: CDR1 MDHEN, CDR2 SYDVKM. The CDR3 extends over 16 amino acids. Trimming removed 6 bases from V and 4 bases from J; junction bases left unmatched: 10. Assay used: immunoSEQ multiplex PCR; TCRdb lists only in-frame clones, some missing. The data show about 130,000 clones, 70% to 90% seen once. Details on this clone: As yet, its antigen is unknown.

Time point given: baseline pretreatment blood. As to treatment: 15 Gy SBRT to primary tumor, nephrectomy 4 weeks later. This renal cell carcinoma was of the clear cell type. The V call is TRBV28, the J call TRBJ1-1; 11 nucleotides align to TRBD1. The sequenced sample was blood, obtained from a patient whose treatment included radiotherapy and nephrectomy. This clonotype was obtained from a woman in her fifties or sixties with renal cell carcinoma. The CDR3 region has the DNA TGTGCCAGCAGACCGGGCCCGGGGACAGGGGGCACTGAAGCTTTCTTT. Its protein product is CASRPGPGTGGTEAFF. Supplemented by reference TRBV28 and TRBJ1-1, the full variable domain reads DVKVTQSSRYLVKRTGEKVFLECVQDMDHENMFWYRQDPGLGLRLIYFSYDVKMKEKGDIPEGYSVSREKKERFSLILESASTNQTSMYLCASRPGPGTGGTEAFFGQGTRLTVV.